These 9 T cell receptor beta chains came from one sample sequenced in a study of control samples from healthy donors and cancer patients. Clones were sequenced by immunoSEQ multiplex PCR, and TCRdb holds only the in-frame ones, with some missing. The data hold more than 150,000 clones, with 85% to 95% observed a single time. Sequencing was done on a sample of blood. The source of these receptors is a young man in good health.

The rearrangement joins TRBV5-1 to TRBJ2-1; 11 bases are a match to TRBD2. The germline gives CDR1 SGHRS, CDR2 YFSETQ. The CDR3 runs to 16 residues. With V trimmed by 2 bases and J by 1 base, 2 bases remained unmatched. The CDR3 DNA is TGCGCCAGCAGCTTCGGGACTAGCGGATCCTACAATGAGCAGTTCTTC. This sequence encodes CASSFGTSGSYNEQFF.

The genes are TRBV11-3 and TRBJ2-5; D remains unclear. Germline V lookup: CDR1 SGHNT, CDR2 YENEEA. The CDR3 contains 13 residues. V dropped 1 base and J dropped 1 base, with 4 bases sitting between them. The CDR3 here is CASSLGPQETQYF. DNA of the CDR3: TGTGCCAGCAGCTTAGGTCCCCAAGAGACCCAGTACTTC.

The J gene is TRBJ2-1, the V gene TRBV6-5, with 7 bases fitting TRBD2. From germline, CDR1 is MNHEY and CDR2 SVGAGI. Unmatched junction bases numbered 7, after V lost 7 bases and J lost 13 bases. This CDR3 region has 11 residues. CDR3 amino acids: CASTRGGIQFF. The CDR3 coding sequence is TGTGCCAGCACCCGGGGAGGGATCCAGTTCTTC.

J is TRBJ1-5 and V is TRBV30; 7 bases agree with TRBD1. CDR1 and CDR2 from the germline V gene are GTSNPN and SVGIG (reference sequence). The junction had 6 bases not matched to a gene; V was cut back by 1 base and J by 0 bases. The CDR3 sequence is 16 residues long. CDR3 sequence: CAWSEGQINSNQPQHF. The CDR3 DNA reads as TGTGCCTGGAGTGAGGGACAGATAAATAGCAATCAGCCCCAGCATTTT.

The gene calls are TRBV5-4 and TRBJ1-6; D gene ambiguous. The V end lost 1 base, the J end lost 8 bases, and 10 bases lay between the germline ends. This CDR3 region has 14 residues. Germline V lookup: CDR1 SGHNT, CDR2 YYREEE (reference sequence). The CDR3 here is CASSLTVADSPLHF. The CDR3 DNA reads as TGTGCCAGCAGCTTGACGGTGGCGGATTCACCCCTCCACTTT.

This sequence joins TRBV18 and TRBJ1-5; D is uncertain. V lost 6 bases, J lost 4 bases, and 10 bases lay in between. The CDR3 loop spans 13 amino acids. Germline CDR1 and CDR2: KGHSH and LQKENI. CDR3 coding DNA: TGTGCCAGCTCGGCCCTACGGAATCAGCCCCAGCATTTT. Amino acids: CASSALRNQPQHF.

The chain links TRBV29-1 to TRBJ1-1; D uncertain. Germline CDR1 is SQVTM and CDR2 is ANQGSEA. This CDR3 has 10 residues. Trimming shortened V by 4 bases and J by 4 bases, and 4 bases separated the two germline ends. The DNA for the CDR3 is TGCAGCGTTGGGGCCACTGAAGCTTTCTTT. As protein: CSVGATEAFF.

This rearrangement joins TRBV18 to TRBJ1-2; D is possibly TRBD1 (5 bases). Germline values: CDR1 KGHSH, CDR2 LQKENI. This CDR3 has 15 residues. The V end lost 3 bases, the J end lost 2 bases, and 13 bases lay between the germline ends. This CDR3 reads CASSPSVDTNYGYTF. The CDR3 DNA reads as TGTGCCAGCTCACCGTCCGTGGACACAAACTATGGCTACACCTTC.

The chain recombines TRBV18 with TRBJ1-1, with 9 nucleotides matching TRBD1. The V gene's germline CDR1 is KGHSH and CDR2 LQKENI. V trimming: 4 bases; J trimming: 6 bases; junction bases outside the gene matches: 6. This CDR3 is 14 amino acids long. CDR3 nucleotide sequence: TGTGCCAGCTCACAAACGGGACAGGGAGCTGAAGCTTTCTTT. Its protein product is CASSQTGQGAEAFF.